These T cell receptor beta chains were read from a single sample in a study of blood T cell repertoires in COVID-19. Measured with immunoSEQ multiplex PCR; TCRdb has only the in-frame clones, and not every one. The sample shows more than 250,000 clones, 83% of them seen only once. The sequenced material came from peripheral blood. These receptors all stem from a woman between 45 and 60 years old with acute or convalescent COVID-19. Each CDR3 is given without its conserved first and last residue.

v_gene,j_gene,len,CDR3aa
TRBV5-1,TRBJ2-5,11,ASGRASGETQY
TRBV30,TRBJ2-3,11,AWFDRGTDTQY
TRBV7-7,TRBJ2-5,14,ASSLGAGNPPGTQY
TRBV7-9,TRBJ1-3,12,ASSSGWAGNTIY
TRBV5-4,TRBJ2-2,13,ASSLAGSNTGELF
TRBV5-5,TRBJ1-5,11,ASSLRSNQPQH
TRBV27,TRBJ1-2,12,ASRSTGTGNGYT
TRBV9,TRBJ1-4,11,ASSVDNDEKLF
TRBV2,TRBJ2-3,13,ASSDPGTVTDTQY
TRBV3-1/TRBV3-2,TRBJ1-2,11,ASSPSGNYGYT
TRBV5-6,TRBJ1-1,11,ASSLRLNTEAF
TRBV5-4,TRBJ2-5,13,ASSRGPDSQETQY
TRBV4-1,TRBJ1-1,12,ASSQAGVDTEAF
TRBV28,TRBJ1-4,11,ASSFGRDEKLF
TRBV10-3,TRBJ2-5,14,AISESADGLSETQY
TRBV7-9,TRBJ2-1,13,ASSPPTGWGNEQF
TRBV18,TRBJ2-7,13,ASSPGTGGLGEQY
TRBV19,TRBJ1-1,14,ASSIVRTGANTEAF
TRBV7-3,TRBJ2-2,12,ASSQSGNTGELF
TRBV24-1,TRBJ2-4,14,ATSDSRQGAKNIQY
TRBV10-3,TRBJ2-7,12,AIRGTSSSYEQY
TRBV5-8,TRBJ1-1,11,ASSLDRGTEAF
TRBV19,TRBJ2-2,12,ASSTLRGTGELF
TRBV2,TRBJ1-6,11,ATSYTANSPLH
TRBV5-4,TRBJ2-2,11,ASSRSEAGELF
TRBV2,TRBJ1-2,12,ASSLRGRDYGYT
TRBV27,TRBJ2-7,13,ASSPSPQGGYEQY
TRBV18,TRBJ2-4,15,ASSPVPPSLAKNIQY
TRBV5-1,TRBJ1-2,16,ASSLAPPGDNFNYGYT
TRBV9,TRBJ2-2,12,ASSSHRDSGELF